The sequence of this TCR beta chain was determined in a study of shared clonotypes between healthy human individuals. The germline V gene encodes CDR1 SGHRS and CDR2 YFSETQ. The V gene lost 4 bases and the J gene lost 1 base, with 12 bases spanning the gap. The CDR3 runs 15 residues. Using immunoSEQ multiplex PCR, the repertoire was profiled, and TCRdb retains in-frame clones only, with some absent. Of 2 million to 3 million clones in the sample, approximately 93% were seen once. The TCR sequence derives from a man younger than 35 in good health. Some clones in this sample may be carry-over from other donors' samples. The rearrangement uses TRBV5-1 and TRBJ1-3; maybe TRBD1 (5 bases). The sequencing sample was made of naive CD4+ T cells from PBMCs. The subset is: CD45RA+ positively selected. The CDR3 loop is CASSPVGDSGNTIYF. The CDR3 region has the DNA TGCGCCAGCAGCCCCGTGGGGGATTCTGGAAACACCATATATTTT. Full variable domain (rest looked up from reference TRBV5-1 and TRBJ1-3): KAGVTQTPRYLIKTRGQQVTLSCSPISGHRSVSWYQQTPGQGLQFLFEYFSETQRNKGNFPGRFSGRQFSNSRSEMNVSTLELGDSALYLCASSPVGDSGNTIYFGEGSWLTVV.